This TCR beta chain derives from a study of shared clonotypes between healthy human individuals. Whole-study findings and limits: Lower generation probabilities were found for non-shared clonotypes than for those shared by all four donors.

About this clone itself: Its antigen is still unknown.

Cells designated naive CD8 were CD45RO-negative and were positively selected for CCR7, with terminally differentiated effector memory CD45RA+ cells excluded. The germline V gene has CDR1 SEHNR and CDR2 FQNEAQ (reference sequence). The CDR3 totals 18 residues. V lost 5 bases to trimming and J lost 0 bases, with 23 bases between them. Using immunoSEQ multiplex PCR, the repertoire was profiled, and TCRdb retains in-frame clones only, with some absent. The table has about 1,900,000 clones, about 95% seen once. The TCR comes from a man younger than 35 in good health. The chain joins TRBV7-9 to TRBJ2-7; D possibly corresponds to TRBD2 (6 bases). Sequences were obtained from naive CD8+ T cells sorted from blood. The CDR3 sequence: CASSPPPGTDGSSYEQYF. CDR3 DNA: TGTGCCAGCAGCCCGCCCCCCGGGACTGACGGGAGCTCCTACGAGCAGTACTTC.